This passage covers 25 T cell receptor beta chains from one sample sequenced in a study of neurological immune-mediated disorders. The time point denotes: longitudinal time-point 2. Each CDR3 protein gets one entry after TCRdb re-called the 5' RACE reads with MiXCR. The sample comprises about 80,000 distinct CDR3 sequences, 5.8% of which are singletons, and approximately 7.9% rests with the top ten. What was sequenced was PBMCs. Receptors originate from a woman aged 60-75 years with multiple sclerosis.

The sample holds many counts of this clonotype. The J gene is TRBJ1-1, the V gene TRBV6-5; the D gene is possibly TRBD1 (5 bases). Germline values: CDR1 MNHEY, CDR2 SVGAGI. The CDR3 totals 14 residues. The V gene lost 2 bases and the J gene lost 4 bases, with 11 bases spanning the gap. The CDR3 is CASSYRGYGTEAFF. The CDR3 DNA reads TGTGCCAGCAGTTACCGGGGGTACGGCACTGAAGCTTTCTTT.

This clonotype was detected many times. The rearrangement links TRBV5-6 to TRBJ2-7, with D perhaps being TRBD1 or TRBD2 (5 bases each). CDR3 length equals 14 residues. V shed 2 bases and J shed 2 bases, with 11 bases lying between them. CDR1 is SGHDT, CDR2 YYEEEE, per germline. Here the CDR3 reads CASSLPGTAYEQYF. DNA for the CDR3: TGTGCCAGCAGCTTACCCGGGACCGCCTACGAGCAGTACTTC.

This rearrangement joins TRBV10-3 to TRBJ2-2, with D perhaps being TRBD1 or TRBD2 (5 bases each). Trimming cost V 11 bases and J 0 bases, with 16 bases left between them. Germline V gene lookup returns CDR1 ENHRY and CDR2 SYGVKD. The CDR3 runs 15 residues. The CDR3 region is CAARAGAPNTGELFF. The CDR3 DNA reads as TGTGCCGCAAGGGCCGGGGCTCCGAACACCGGGGAGCTGTTTTTT.

This clonotype has ten or more counts. The genes are TRBV7-2 and TRBJ2-5; TRBD2 matches at 13 bases. V shed 3 bases, J shed 0 bases, and the junction held 1 base outside the gene matches. The CDR3 covers 16 residues. The germline gives CDR1 SGHTA, CDR2 FQGNSA. For the CDR3, the DNA is TGTGCCAGCAGCTTGGGACTAGCGGGGTACCAAGAGACCCAGTACTTC. Amino acid sequence: CASSLGLAGYQETQYF.

In its sample, this clonotype was seen many times. V usage is TRBV3-1 and J usage is TRBJ1-5; unclear D gene. The germline V gene encodes CDR1 LGHDT and CDR2 YNNKEL (reference sequence). This CDR3 region has 14 residues. Trimming cost V 4 bases and J 7 bases, with 14 bases left between them. CDR3 loop: CASSPTHHIQPQHF. DNA for the CDR3: TGTGCCAGCAGCCCCACCCACCATATCCAGCCCCAGCATTTT.

This clonotype has a handful of counts. This chain links TRBV27 with TRBJ1-3; 7 nucleotides match TRBD1. The germline gives CDR1 MNHEY, CDR2 SMNVEV (reference sequence). Losses at the gene ends were 2 bases for V and 4 bases for J; bases not matched to a gene: 5. The CDR3 is made up of 15 amino acids. The CDR3 DNA reads as TGTGCCAGCAGTTTAGGAGGGGGCTTGGGAAACACCATATATTTT. This codes for CASSLGGGLGNTIYF.

Notes on this clonotype: An end of the junction does not agree with germline; a read error may underlie this. The J gene is TRBJ2-1, the V gene TRBV9; 10 bases align to TRBD2. The CDR3 is made up of 17 amino acids. Germline CDR1 and CDR2: SGDLS and YYNGEE. CDR3 loop: CAISVGLAGEPENEQFF. CDR3 in DNA: TGTGCCATCAGCGTAGGCCTAGCGGGGGAGCCGGAAAATGAGCAGTTCTTC. Drawing the rest from reference TRBV9 and TRBJ2-1, the complete variable domain is DSGVTQTPKHLITATGQRVTLRCSPRSGDLSVYWYQQSLDQGLQFLIQYYNGEERAKGNILERFSAQQFPDLHSELNLSSLELGDSALYFCAISVGLAGEPENEQFFGPGTRLTVL.

The table lists this clonotype with many counts. The chain joins TRBV5-1 to TRBJ2-2, with 7 bases identical to TRBD1. Germline assignment: CDR1 SGHRS and CDR2 YFSETQ. V trimming: 8 bases; J trimming: 4 bases; junction bases outside the gene matches: 8. This CDR3 is built from 14 residues. CDR3 bases: TGCGCCAGTACAGGGGCTCGGTCCACCGGGGAGCTGTTTTTT. It translates to CASTGARSTGELFF.

The rearrangement uses TRBV5-1 and TRBJ2-5, with D perhaps assigned TRBD1 or TRBD2 (6 bases each). Per the germline V gene, CDR1 is SGHRS and CDR2 is YFSETQ. CDR3 length: 14 amino acids. V was cut by 5 bases and J by 4 bases, with 15 bases left in between. CDR3: CASRTGGPGETQYF. In DNA, the CDR3 is TGCGCCAGCAGAACCGGGGGCCCGGGAGAGACCCAGTACTTC.

This clonotype was picked up a small number of times. In DNA, the CDR3 is TGTGCCAGCAGACACCGGGACGGGACCTACAATGAGCAGTTCTTC. Protein: CASRHRDGTYNEQFF. The V and J genes are TRBV28 and TRBJ2-1; D might be TRBD1 or TRBD2, each matching 5 bases. Germline V CDR1 and CDR2: MDHEN, SYDVKM. CDR3 length: 15 residues. V shed 6 bases and J shed 2 bases, with 14 bases lying between them.

Ten or more counts support this clonotype. The J gene is TRBJ1-6, the V gene TRBV5-1; the match to TRBD1 covers 7 bases. Germline V lookup: CDR1 SGHRS, CDR2 YFSETQ. With 0 bases clipped from V and 3 bases from J, the junction kept 3 bases outside the gene matches. CDR3 length: 16 amino acids. The CDR3 nucleotides are TGCGCCAGCAGCTTGGCCGGGACAGTCTATAATTCACCCCTCCACTTT. Translated, it gives CASSLAGTVYNSPLHF.

This clonotype was recorded at least ten times. The V call is TRBV5-1, the J call TRBJ1-3, with D possibly TRBD1 on 5 matching bases. Trimming removed 4 bases from V and 3 bases from J, with 17 bases in between. This CDR3 is built from 16 residues. In germline, CDR1 is SGHRS, CDR2 YFSETQ. CDR3 in DNA: TGCGCCAGCAGCGGGGGATCGGGCTTGGTTGGAAACACCATATATTTT. This gives the protein CASSGGSGLVGNTIYF. Drawing the rest from reference TRBV5-1 and TRBJ1-3, the complete variable domain is KAGVTQTPRYLIKTRGQQVTLSCSPISGHRSVSWYQQTPGQGLQFLFEYFSETQRNKGNFPGRFSGRQFSNSRSEMNVSTLELGDSALYLCASSGGSGLVGNTIYFGEGSWLTVV.

The table lists this clonotype with many counts. This rearrangement joins TRBV20-1 to TRBJ1-2; 11 bases fit TRBD1. The length of the CDR3 is 15 residues. CDR1 is DFQATT, CDR2 SNEGSKA, per germline (reference sequence). V lost 6 bases and J lost 4; bases outside the gene matches: 10. The CDR3 sequence: CSADTGTGGGYGYTF. Here the CDR3 DNA reads TGCAGTGCAGATACCGGGACAGGGGGAGGCTATGGCTACACCTTC.

This clonotype has at least ten counts. The rearrangement links TRBV5-6 to TRBJ2-3; no reliable D call. This CDR3 has 15 amino acids. Trimming cost V 0 bases and J 0 bases, with 8 bases left between them. CDR1 is SGHDT, CDR2 YYEEEE, per germline. The CDR3: CASSLGLTSTDTQYF. The CDR3 bases are TGTGCCAGCAGCTTGGGACTCACTAGCACAGATACGCAGTATTTT.

In its sample, this clonotype was seen many times. J is TRBJ2-5 and V is TRBV5-5, with D possibly TRBD2 on 6 matching bases. The CDR3 consists of 15 residues. The V gene's germline CDR1 is SGHKS and CDR2 YYEKEE (reference sequence). V lost 1 base and J lost 0, with 10 bases in between. CDR3 nucleotide sequence: TGTGCCAGCAGCTTGACGGGGGACGACCAAGAGACCCAGTACTTC. Its protein product is CASSLTGDDQETQYF.

This clonotype was observed at least ten times. This chain connects TRBV7-8 to TRBJ1-2, with D perhaps TRBD1 (5 bases). Germline V gives CDR1 SGHVS, CDR2 FQNEAQ. The CDR3 consists of 14 residues. The V gene lost 0 bases and the J gene lost 4 bases, with 9 bases spanning the gap. The CDR3 DNA reads TGTGCCAGCAGCTTAGCGCAGGGAGGCTATGGCTACACCTTC. Protein product: CASSLAQGGYGYTF.

There are many counts of this clonotype. The chain uses TRBV7-2 and TRBJ2-7, with TRBD2 as a possible D gene (6 bases). CDR3 length: 12 amino acids. V shed 3 bases and J shed 13 bases, with 16 bases lying between them. Germline CDR1 is SGHTA and CDR2 is FQGNSA. CDR3 DNA: TGTGCCAGCAGCTTGGGGCTGCAGGAGGGCTACTTC. Its translation: CASSLGLQEGYF.

The chain joins TRBV29-1 to TRBJ1-5; TRBD1 is a possible D gene (6 bases). Per germline, CDR1 SQVTM and CDR2 ANQGSEA. With 4 bases removed from V and 1 base from J, the gap between germline ends came to 11 bases. The CDR3 runs to 14 residues. The DNA for the CDR3 is TGCAGCGTTGGTGAAGGGGGGAGCAATCAGCCCCAGCATTTT. It translates to CSVGEGGSNQPQHF.

This clonotype was seen many times. V is TRBV29-1 and J is TRBJ2-7; either TRBD1 or TRBD2 may fit D (5 bases each). CDR3 length: 15 amino acids. Trimming removed 2 bases at V and 6 bases at J, with 20 bases between. Germline assignment: CDR1 SQVTM and CDR2 ANQGSEA. CDR3 loop: CSVEPGHVGTREQYF. DNA of the CDR3: TGCAGCGTTGAACCCGGGCACGTAGGGACCCGCGAGCAGTACTTC.

This clonotype was picked up many times. The J gene is TRBJ2-5, the V gene TRBV5-1; D remains unclear. Germline assignment: CDR1 SGHRS and CDR2 YFSETQ. V shed 4 bases and J shed 2 bases, with 12 bases lying between them. This CDR3 is 14 amino acids long. Here the CDR3 reads CASSLVLDQETQYF. The CDR3 DNA reads TGCGCCAGCAGCCTGGTTTTAGATCAAGAGACCCAGTACTTC.

This clonotype was observed many times. The chain couples TRBV5-1 to TRBJ2-7; 10 positions match TRBD1. From germline, CDR1 is SGHRS and CDR2 YFSETQ. CDR3 length: 14 amino acids. V lost 4 bases, J lost 3 bases, and 4 bases stayed unmatched. CDR3 amino acids: CASSGGTGDYEQYF. CDR3 DNA sequence: TGCGCCAGCAGCGGAGGGACAGGGGACTACGAGCAGTACTTC.

This clonotype was seen at least ten times. The V gene is TRBV28, the J gene TRBJ2-2; D not resolved. This CDR3 has 11 residues. The germline V gene encodes CDR1 MDHEN and CDR2 SYDVKM. V was pared by 7 bases and J by 6 bases, with 6 bases between. CDR3 coding DNA: TGTGCCAGCAAGGAATCCGGGGAGCTGTTTTTT. Encoded protein: CASKESGELFF. The full variable domain, rest sourced from reference TRBV28 and TRBJ2-2, is DVKVTQSSRYLVKRTGEKVFLECVQDMDHENMFWYRQDPGLGLRLIYFSYDVKMKEKGDIPEGYSVSREKKERFSLILESASTNQTSMYLCASKESGELFFGEGSRLTVL.

Ten or more counts support this clonotype. This chain joins TRBV20-1 and TRBJ2-1; 13 bases match TRBD2. Germline assignment: CDR1 DFQATT and CDR2 SNEGSKA (reference sequence). Trimming took 4 bases from V and 3 from J; bases not matched to a gene: 6. The CDR3 loop spans 16 amino acids. CDR3 protein: CSATGLAGALYNEQFF. CDR3 bases: TGCAGTGCTACCGGACTAGCGGGGGCACTCTACAATGAGCAGTTCTTC.

This clonotype was detected many times. The chain recombines TRBV27 with TRBJ1-1, with 7 bases fitting TRBD1. Germline V CDR1 and CDR2: MNHEY, SMNVEV (reference sequence). This CDR3 has 14 amino acids. V shed 6 bases, J shed 0 bases, and the junction held 4 bases outside the gene matches. The CDR3: CASSDRVMNTEAFF. The CDR3 DNA is TGTGCCAGCAGCGACAGGGTTATGAACACTGAAGCTTTCTTT.

This clonotype showed up many times. This sequence joins TRBV7-9 and TRBJ1-4; tentative D call: TRBD1 (5 bases). Trimming stripped 1 base from V and 7 bases from J, with 10 bases between. The CDR3 length is 14 residues. The V gene's germline CDR1 is SEHNR and CDR2 FQNEAQ (reference sequence). In nucleotides, the CDR3 is TGTGCCAGCAGCTTAGTTCAGGGAGGTGAAAAACTGTTTTTT. Translating it yields CASSLVQGGEKLFF.